The 6 T cell receptor beta chains below all came from one sample that was sequenced in a study of T cell changes during pregnancy in multiple sclerosis. Clones were sequenced by immunoSEQ multiplex PCR, and TCRdb holds only the in-frame ones, with some missing. Here the sample spans some 17,000 clones, 88% being singletons. The material sequenced was CD8+ T cells from peripheral blood mononuclear cells, taken after pregnancy. Every receptor here comes from a female donor in good health, enrolled as a control in a pregnancy study.

This chain joins TRBV6-4 and TRBJ2-3; TRBD2 aligns across 10 bases. Germline V gives CDR1 MRHNA, CDR2 SNTAGT. Trimming at V came to 6 bases and at J to 0 bases, leaving 3 bases not matched to a gene. CDR3 length equals 15 residues. CDR3 amino acids: CASSPTSGSTDTQYF. The CDR3 DNA reads as TGTGCCAGCAGCCCGACTAGCGGGAGCACAGATACGCAGTATTTT.

The chain uses TRBV27 and TRBJ2-3; 10 bases agree with TRBD2. Germline V gives CDR1 MNHEY, CDR2 SMNVEV (reference sequence). The CDR3 is made up of 15 amino acids. The V gene end was trimmed by 2 bases and the J gene end by 6 bases; junction bases not matched to a gene: 5. The CDR3 DNA is TGTGCCAGCAGTTTACTCCTAGCGGGAGTTGATACGCAGTATTTT. Translating it yields CASSLLLAGVDTQYF.

J is TRBJ1-4 and V is TRBV7-9; weak D call: TRBD1 (5 bases). Trimming took off 1 base at V and 4 bases at J, with 10 bases between the two ends. Per the germline V gene, CDR1 is SEHNR and CDR2 is FQNEAQ (reference sequence). This CDR3 is 15 amino acids long. CDR3 DNA: TGTGCCAGCAGCTTAGGAGGGGAGGGTAATGAAAAACTGTTTTTT. Its protein product is CASSLGGEGNEKLFF. Full variable domain (outside the CDR3, taken from reference TRBV7-9 and TRBJ1-4): DTGVSQNPRHKITKRGQNVTFRCDPISEHNRLYWYRQTLGQGPEFLTYFQNEAQLEKSRLLSDRFSAERPKGSFSTLEIQRTEQGDSAMYLCASSLGGEGNEKLFFGSGTQLSVL.

The rearrangement joins TRBV28 to TRBJ2-2; 7 positions agree with TRBD1. CDR3 length: 16 residues. Germline V gene sequence: CDR1 MDHEN, CDR2 SYDVKM. J gave up 4 bases and V 5 bases, and 10 bases lay outside the gene matches. The CDR3 bases are TGTGCCAGCAGTCAACTCCGGGACAGACCCACCGGGGAGCTGTTTTTT. Its translation is CASSQLRDRPTGELFF.

The sample holds a few counts of this clone. An end of the junction differs from the germline gene, which may be a read error. The genes are TRBV27 and TRBJ1-1; possibly TRBD1 for D (6 bases). The length of the CDR3 is 16 residues. Germline V gives CDR1 MNHEY, CDR2 SMNVEV (reference sequence). The DNA for the CDR3 is TGTGCCAGCAGTTTATCCCCGTTAACAGGGAACCCTGAAGCTTTCTTT. Translation: CASSLSPLTGNPEAFF.

This chain joins TRBV2 and TRBJ2-7, with 11 bases fitting TRBD2. The V gene's germline CDR1 is SNHLY and CDR2 FYNNEI. With V trimmed by 8 bases and J by 4 bases, 10 bases remained unmatched. CDR3 size: 15 residues. CDR3 coding DNA: TGTGCCAGCGGATTAGCGGGGGGGGCCTTTTACGAGCAGTACTTC. Amino acids: CASGLAGGAFYEQYF.